The sequence of this T cell receptor beta chain was determined in a study of T-cell reconstitution after alpha-beta-depleted transplantation in children. Turning to this clonotype: Its matching antigen is unknown.

Unique molecular identifiers were incorporated when the TCRbeta library was constructed. TCRdb processed the PCR reads anew with MiXCR; each CDR3 protein has one entry. Of about 830,000 distinct CDR3 sequences in the sample, 16% were seen once. Study observations and caveats: A year post-transplant, T-cell counts and diversity derived mostly from newly produced T cells.

This CDR3 is built from 15 residues. CDR1 is SGHRS, CDR2 YFSETQ, per germline. The trim removed 7 bases at V and 4 bases at J, leaving 12 bases unmatched. The clonotype was recovered from a male patient under 18 who had a stem cell transplant for acute lymphoblastic leukemia, so the T cells may come from the graft donor. The specimen comprised PBMCs, mostly from graft donor cells, sampled 360 days after TCRalphabeta/CD19-depleted stem cell transplant. The rearrangement joins TRBV5-1 to TRBJ2-5; 8 bases fit TRBD2. The CDR3 sequence is CASRYHGLAAETQYF. CDR3 nucleotide sequence: TGCGCCAGCCGCTACCATGGACTAGCAGCAGAGACCCAGTACTTC.